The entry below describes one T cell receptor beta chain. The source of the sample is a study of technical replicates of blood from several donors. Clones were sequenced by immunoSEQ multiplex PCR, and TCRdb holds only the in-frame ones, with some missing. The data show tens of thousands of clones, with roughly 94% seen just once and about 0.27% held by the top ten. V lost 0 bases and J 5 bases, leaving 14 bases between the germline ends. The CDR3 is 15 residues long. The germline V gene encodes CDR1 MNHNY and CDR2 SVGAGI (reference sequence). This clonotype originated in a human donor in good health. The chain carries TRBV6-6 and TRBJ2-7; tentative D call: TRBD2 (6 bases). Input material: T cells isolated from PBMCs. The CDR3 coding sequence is TGTGCCAGCAGTTACTCGAACTTAGGGGAGGACGAGCAGTACTTC. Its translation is CASSYSNLGEDEQYF.